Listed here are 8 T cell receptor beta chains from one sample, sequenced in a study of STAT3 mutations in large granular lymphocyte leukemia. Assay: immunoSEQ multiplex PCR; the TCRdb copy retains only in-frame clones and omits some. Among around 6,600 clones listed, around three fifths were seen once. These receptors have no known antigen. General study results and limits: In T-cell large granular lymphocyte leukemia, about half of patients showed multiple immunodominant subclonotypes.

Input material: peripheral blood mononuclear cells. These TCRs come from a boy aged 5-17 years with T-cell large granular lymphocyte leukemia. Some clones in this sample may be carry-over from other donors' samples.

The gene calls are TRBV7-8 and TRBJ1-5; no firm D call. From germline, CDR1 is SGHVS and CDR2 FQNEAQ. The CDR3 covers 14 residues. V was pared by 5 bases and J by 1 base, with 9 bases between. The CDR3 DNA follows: TGTGCCAGCAGCGTTAGTTTGAGCAATCAGCCCCAGCATTTT. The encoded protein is CASSVSLSNQPQHF.

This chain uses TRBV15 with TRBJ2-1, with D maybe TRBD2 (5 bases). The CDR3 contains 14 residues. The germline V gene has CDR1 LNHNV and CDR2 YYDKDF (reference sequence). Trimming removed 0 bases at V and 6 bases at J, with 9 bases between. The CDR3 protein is CATSRDRAANEQFF. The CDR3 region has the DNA TGTGCCACCAGCAGAGATAGAGCGGCCAATGAGCAGTTCTTC.

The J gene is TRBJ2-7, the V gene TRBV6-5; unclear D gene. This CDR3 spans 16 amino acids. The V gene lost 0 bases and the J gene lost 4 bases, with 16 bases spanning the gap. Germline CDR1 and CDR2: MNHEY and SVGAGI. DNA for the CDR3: TGTGCCAGCAGTTACTCCAAAAATGCACGGGTTTACGAGCAGTACTTC. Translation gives CASSYSKNARVYEQYF.

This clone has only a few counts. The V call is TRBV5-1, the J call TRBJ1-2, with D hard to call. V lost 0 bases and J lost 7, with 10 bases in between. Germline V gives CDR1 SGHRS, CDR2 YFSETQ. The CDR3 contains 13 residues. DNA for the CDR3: TGCGCCAGCAGCTTGGTCGGGATGAGTGGCTACACCTTC. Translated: CASSLVGMSGYTF.

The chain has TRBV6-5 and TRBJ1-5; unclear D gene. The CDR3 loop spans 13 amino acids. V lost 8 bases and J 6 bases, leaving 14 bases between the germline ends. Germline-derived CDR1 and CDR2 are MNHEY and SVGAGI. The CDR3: CASSQSRVQPQHF. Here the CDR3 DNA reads TGTGCCAGCTCGCAGAGCCGGGTTCAGCCCCAGCATTTT.

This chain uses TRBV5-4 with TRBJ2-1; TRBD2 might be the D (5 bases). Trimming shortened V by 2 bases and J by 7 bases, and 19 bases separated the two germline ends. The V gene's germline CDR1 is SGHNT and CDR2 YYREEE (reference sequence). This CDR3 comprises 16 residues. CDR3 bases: TGTGCCAGCAGCTTCGACGGGATCCCCCGTGGGAATGAGCAGTTCTTC. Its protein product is CASSFDGIPRGNEQFF.

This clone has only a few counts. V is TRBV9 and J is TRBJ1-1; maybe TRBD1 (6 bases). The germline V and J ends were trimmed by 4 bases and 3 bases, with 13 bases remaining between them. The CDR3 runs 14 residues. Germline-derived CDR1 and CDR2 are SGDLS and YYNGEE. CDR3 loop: CASSPGGQYTEAFF. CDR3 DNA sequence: TGTGCCAGCAGCCCCGGGGGGCAGTACACTGAAGCTTTCTTT.

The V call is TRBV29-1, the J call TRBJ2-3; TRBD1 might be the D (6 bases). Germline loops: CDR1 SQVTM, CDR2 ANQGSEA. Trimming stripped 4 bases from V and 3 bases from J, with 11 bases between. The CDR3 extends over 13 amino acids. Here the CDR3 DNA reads TGCAGCGTTGGAAGGGACACAACAGATACGCAGTATTTT. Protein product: CSVGRDTTDTQYF.